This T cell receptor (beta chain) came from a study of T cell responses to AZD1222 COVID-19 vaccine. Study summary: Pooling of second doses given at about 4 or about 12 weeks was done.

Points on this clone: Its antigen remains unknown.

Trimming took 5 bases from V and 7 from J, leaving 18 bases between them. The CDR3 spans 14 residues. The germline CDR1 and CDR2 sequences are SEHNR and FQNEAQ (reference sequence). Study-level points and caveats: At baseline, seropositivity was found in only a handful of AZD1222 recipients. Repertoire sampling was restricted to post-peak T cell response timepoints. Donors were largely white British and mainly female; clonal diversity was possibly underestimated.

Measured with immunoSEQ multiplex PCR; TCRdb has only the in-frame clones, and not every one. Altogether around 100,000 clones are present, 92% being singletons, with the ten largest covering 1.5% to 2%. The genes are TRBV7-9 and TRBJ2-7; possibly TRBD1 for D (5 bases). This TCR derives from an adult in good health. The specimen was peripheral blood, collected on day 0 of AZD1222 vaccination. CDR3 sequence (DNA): TGTGCCAGCAGCCCACTGGTGCAGGGCCAAGAGCAGTACTTC. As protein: CASSPLVQGQEQYF.